This T cell receptor beta chain came from a study of Ad26.COV2.S vaccination and SARS-CoV-2 variants. The CDR3 extends over 13 amino acids. J lost 9 bases, V lost 4 bases, and 4 bases had no gene match. CDR1 is SGHTS and CDR2 is YDEGEE in the germline V gene. Findings of the study overall: Non-spike TCR breadth did not differ much between vaccine and placebo recipients. An underestimation of total T cell responses may have resulted from the TCR breadth and depth analyses. Responses of spike-specific T cells (both CD8+ and CD4+) reportedly showed substantial breadth after vaccination.

The data were produced by immunoSEQ multiplex PCR, yet TCRdb's version contains in-frame clones alone and is incomplete. The table shows approximately 340,000 clones, with roughly nine tenths occurring only once. A single count supports this clone. What it binds is not known. The chain employs TRBV5-8 and TRBJ1-6; the match to TRBD1 covers 7 bases. This receptor was obtained from a human donor who had recovered from COVID-19. The sample consisted of peripheral blood, taken after recovery from COVID-19. DNA of the CDR3: TGTGCCAGCAGCAGGGGACAGCCTTCACCCCTCCACTTT. It translates to CASSRGQPSPLHF.